Following are 12 T cell receptor beta chains from one sample sequenced in a study of cytomegalovirus exposure and HLA in healthy donors. PCR used 60 Vbeta primers and 13 Jbeta primers. The table came from immunoSEQ multiplex PCR; TCRdb's copy has only in-frame clones and leaves some out. Here the sample spans 70,000 to 95,000 clones, almost 85% being singletons. The source material was PBMCs. The receptors originated from a woman under 30 in good health and CMV-seropositive.

The rearrangement uses TRBV29-1 and TRBJ2-3; the D gene is possibly TRBD2 (5 bases). V lost 8 bases and J 2 bases, leaving 14 bases between the germline ends. Germline values: CDR1 SQVTM, CDR2 ANQGSEA. The CDR3 loop spans 13 amino acids. In DNA form, the CDR3 reads TGCAGCACTAGTCAGTATACCACAGATACGCAGTATTTT. Protein: CSTSQYTTDTQYF.

The chain couples TRBV10-1 to TRBJ2-7; 10 bases match TRBD1. Germline CDR1 WNHNN, CDR2 SYGVQD (reference sequence). CDR3 size: 16 residues. V lost 4 bases and J lost 7; bases outside the gene matches: 13. As DNA, the CDR3 is TGCGCCAGCAGTGCACTAACCGGGACAGGGGCCAATGAGCAGTACTTC. Its translation is CASSALTGTGANEQYF.

The J gene is TRBJ1-2, the V gene TRBV6-5; 7 nucleotides align to TRBD1. The CDR3 covers 12 residues. Germline CDR1 is MNHEY and CDR2 is SVGAGI. V lost 8 bases to trimming and J lost 2 bases; unmatched junction nucleotides: 2. The CDR3 nucleotides read TGTGCCAGCCGACAGGGAAACTATGGCTACACCTTC. Its protein is CASRQGNYGYTF.

This clone was seen only a few times. CDR3 sequence: CASSLAGDQPQHF. The CDR3, as DNA: TGTGCCAGCAGCTTGGCCGGGGATCAGCCCCAGCATTTT. The chain links TRBV5-4 to TRBJ1-5; D uncertain. Germline V CDR1 and CDR2: SGHNT, YYREEE (reference sequence). The CDR3 spans 13 residues. V gave up 0 bases and J gave up 5 bases, with 6 bases separating them.

This clone was seen just once. The V and J genes are TRBV28 and TRBJ1-1; perhaps TRBD1 as D (5 bases). Germline V lookup: CDR1 MDHEN, CDR2 SYDVKM. This CDR3 region has 14 residues. The germline V and J ends were trimmed by 6 bases and 5 bases, with 16 bases remaining between them. The CDR3 here is CASSRNRFSTEAFF. For the CDR3, the DNA is TGTGCCAGCAGCCGTAACAGGTTTTCAACTGAAGCTTTCTTT.

The chain couples TRBV6-5 to TRBJ2-5; D might be TRBD2 (6 bases). In germline, CDR1 is MNHEY, CDR2 SVGAGI. V lost 0 bases, J lost 0 bases, and 11 bases lay in between. There are 16 residues in the CDR3. Here the CDR3 DNA reads TGTGCCAGCAGTTACTCGAACCGGGGGTACCAAGAGACCCAGTACTTC. Its protein is CASSYSNRGYQETQYF.

This clone was observed a handful of times. This sequence joins TRBV6-6 and TRBJ2-7; no definite D call. Germline V CDR1 and CDR2: MNHNY, SVGAGI (reference sequence). Trimming cost V 2 bases and J 0 bases, with 8 bases left between them. There are 14 residues in the CDR3. CDR3 nucleotides: TGTGCCAGCAGTTACCCTGAGGCCTCCTACGAGCAGTACTTC. Protein sequence: CASSYPEASYEQYF.

This sequence joins TRBV5-1 and TRBJ2-4; D gene ambiguous. The V and J ends lost 3 bases and 1 base respectively, with 11 bases between them. CDR3 length equals 15 residues. Germline loops: CDR1 SGHRS, CDR2 YFSETQ. CDR3 nucleotides: TGCGCCAGCAGCTCGCAGGCCATGGCCAAAAACATTCAGTACTTC. It translates to CASSSQAMAKNIQYF.

The chain couples TRBV15 to TRBJ2-7, with TRBD2 matching 16 bases. J gave up 6 bases and V 4 bases, and 9 bases lay outside the gene matches. CDR1 and CDR2 (germline): LNHNV, YYDKDF (reference sequence). The CDR3 loop spans 17 amino acids. The CDR3: CATSTKGTSGRAGEQYF. The DNA for the CDR3 is TGTGCCACCAGCACCAAGGGGACTAGCGGGAGGGCCGGCGAGCAGTACTTC. The variable domain in full, completed from reference TRBV15 and TRBJ2-7, reads DAMVIQNPRYQVTQFGKPVTLSCSQTLNHNVMYWYQQKSSQAPKLLFHYYDKDFNNEADTPDNFQSRRPNTSFCFLDIRSPGLGDTAMYLCATSTKGTSGRAGEQYFGPGTRLTVT.

The CDR3 is CASSDVGNEQFF. CDR3 coding DNA: TGTGCCAGCAGTGATGTCGGGAATGAGCAGTTCTTC. V and J are TRBV6-1 and TRBJ2-1; unclear D gene. The CDR3 has 12 amino acids. V was cut by 3 bases and J by 7 bases, with 7 bases left in between. The germline V gene encodes CDR1 MNHNS and CDR2 SASEGT.

J is TRBJ1-5 and V is TRBV5-5, with a possible D match to TRBD1 (6 bases). The V end was cut by 6 bases, the J end by 7 bases, with 20 bases between. Looked up from germline, CDR1 is SGHKS and CDR2 is YYEKEE (reference sequence). The CDR3 consists of 15 residues. CDR3 sequence reads: CASTLGDTPRQPQHF. Here the CDR3 DNA reads TGTGCCAGCACCCTTGGGGACACGCCGCGGCAGCCCCAGCATTTT.

V and J are TRBV2 and TRBJ2-5; weak D call: TRBD2 (6 bases). V lost 7 bases and J 0 bases, leaving 18 bases between the germline ends. CDR1 and CDR2 from the germline V gene are SNHLY and FYNNEI. This CDR3 has 16 amino acids. CDR3 nucleotides: TGTGCCAGCACCCCCCTCCGGGACTCCCACCAAGAGACCCAGTACTTC. Amino acids: CASTPLRDSHQETQYF.